The source of this T cell receptor (beta chain) is a study of early T cells in non-severe SARS-CoV-2 infection. Study overall: With bulk RNA from unsorted whole blood as input, sequencing yielded unpaired chains.

Ten or more counts support this clonotype. The antigen remains undetermined. MiXCR, applied by TCRdb to the 5' RACE reads, yields one record per CDR3 protein. The sample records 50,000 or so distinct CDR3 sequences, over 9.5% being singletons. This CDR3 region has 12 residues. V lost 4 bases to trimming and J lost 0 bases, with 3 bases between them. Overall study findings and caveats: VDJdb matching favored anti-spike CD8 responses, missing private and CD4 specificities.

This TCR was sampled from an adult who was a healthcare worker with PCR-confirmed SARS-CoV-2 infection or an uninfected control (not recorded which). The sequencing sample was made of whole blood. The chain combines TRBV12-3 or TRBV12-4 with TRBJ2-5; D call uncertain. CDR3 residues: CASSYNQETQYF. The CDR3, as DNA: TGTGCCAGCAGTTACAACCAAGAGACCCAGTACTTC.